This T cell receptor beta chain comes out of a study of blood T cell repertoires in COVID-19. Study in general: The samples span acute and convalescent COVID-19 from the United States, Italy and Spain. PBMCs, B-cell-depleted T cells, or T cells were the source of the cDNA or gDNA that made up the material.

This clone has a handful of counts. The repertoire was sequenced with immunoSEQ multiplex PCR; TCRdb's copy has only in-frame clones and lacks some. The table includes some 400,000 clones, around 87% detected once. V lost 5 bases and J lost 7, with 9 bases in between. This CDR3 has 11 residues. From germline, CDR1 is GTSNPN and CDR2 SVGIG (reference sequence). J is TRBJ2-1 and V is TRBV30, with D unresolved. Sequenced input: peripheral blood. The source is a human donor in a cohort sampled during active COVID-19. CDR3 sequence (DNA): TGTGCCTGGGCTTTTATGAATGAGCAGTTCTTC. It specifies CAWAFMNEQFF.